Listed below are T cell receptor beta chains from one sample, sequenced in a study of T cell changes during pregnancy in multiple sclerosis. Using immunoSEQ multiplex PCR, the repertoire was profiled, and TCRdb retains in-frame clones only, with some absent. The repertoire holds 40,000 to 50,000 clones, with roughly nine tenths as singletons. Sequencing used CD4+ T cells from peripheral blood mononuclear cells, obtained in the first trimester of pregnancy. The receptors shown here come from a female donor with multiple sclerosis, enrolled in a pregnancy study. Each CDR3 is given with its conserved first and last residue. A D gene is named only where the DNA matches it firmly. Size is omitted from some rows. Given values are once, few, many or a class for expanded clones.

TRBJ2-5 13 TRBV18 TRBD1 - CASSWDSQETQYF TGTGCCAGCTCATGGGACAGCCAAGAGACCCAGTACTTC
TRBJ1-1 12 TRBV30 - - CAWSSRDIEAFF TGTGCCTGGAGTTCCAGGGACATCGAAGCTTTCTTT
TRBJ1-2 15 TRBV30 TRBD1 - CAWSVRAGGWAGYTF TGTGCCTGGAGTGTACGGGCAGGGGGCTGGGCTGGCTACACCTTC
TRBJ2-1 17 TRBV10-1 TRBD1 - CASSESVGPGGRYEQFF TGCGCCAGCAGTGAGTCGGTGGGGCCAGGGGGCAGGTATGAGCAGTTCTTC
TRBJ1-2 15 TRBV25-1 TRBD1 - CASSDPIRDSYGYTF TGTGCCAGCAGTGATCCCATCCGGGACAGCTATGGCTACACCTTC
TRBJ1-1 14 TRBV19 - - CASSQLGGGTEAFF TGTGCCAGTAGCCAGCTGGGGGGGGGTACTGAAGCTTTCTTT
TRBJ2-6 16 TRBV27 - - CASRQAQHSGANVLTF TGTGCCAGTCGACAGGCCCAACACTCAGGGGCCAACGTCCTGACTTTC
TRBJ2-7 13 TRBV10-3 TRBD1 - CAIKGQGAYEQYF TGTGCCATCAAGGGACAGGGGGCTTACGAGCAGTACTTC
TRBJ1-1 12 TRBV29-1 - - CSVEGLDHRAFF TGCAGCGTTGAGGGGCTAGACCATCGGGCTTTCTTT
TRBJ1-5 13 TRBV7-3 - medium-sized CASSTGPNQPQHF TGTGCCAGCAGCACAGGGCCCAATCAGCCCCAGCATTTT
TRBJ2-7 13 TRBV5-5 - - CASSFWGPYEQYF TGTGCCAGCAGCTTCTGGGGGCCCTACGAGCAGTACTTC
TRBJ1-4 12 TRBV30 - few CAWRQGNEKLFF TGTGCCTGGAGGCAGGGGAATGAAAAACTGTTTTTT
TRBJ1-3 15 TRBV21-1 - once CASSRTVGSGNTIYF -
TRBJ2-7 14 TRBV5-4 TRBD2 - CASSSPSGSYEQYF TGTGCCAGCAGCTCTCCTAGCGGCTCCTACGAGCAGTACTTC
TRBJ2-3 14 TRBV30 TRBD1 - CAWSPGQGVDTQYF TGTGCCTGGAGCCCGGGACAGGGTGTAGATACGCAGTATTTT
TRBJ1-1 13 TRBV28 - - CASSPGQNTEAFF TGTGCCAGCAGTCCGGGACAAAACACTGAAGCTTTCTTT
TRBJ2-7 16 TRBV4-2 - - CASSQVTRGSSYEQYF TGTGCCAGCAGCCAAGTGACTCGGGGGAGCTCCTACGAGCAGTACTTC
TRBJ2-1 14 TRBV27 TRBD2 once CASVRAGVNNEQFF TGTGCCAGCGTTCGAGCGGGAGTCAACAATGAGCAGTTCTTC
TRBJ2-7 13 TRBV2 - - CASSEARLYEQYF TGTGCCAGCAGTGAAGCGAGGCTCTACGAGCAGTACTTC
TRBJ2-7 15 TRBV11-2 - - CASSRTGTMEYEQYF TGTGCCAGCAGCAGGACTGGGACAATGGAGTACGAGCAGTACTTC
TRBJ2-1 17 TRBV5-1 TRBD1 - CASRNTPGTGYYNEQFF TGCGCCAGCAGGAACACTCCCGGGACAGGGTACTACAATGAGCAGTTCTTC
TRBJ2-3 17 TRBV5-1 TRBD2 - CASSLIPGLATTDTQYF TGCGCCAGCAGCTTAATACCGGGACTAGCGACCACAGATACGCAGTATTTT
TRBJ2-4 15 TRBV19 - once CASDARDGAKNIQYF TGTGCCAGTGACGCCAGGGATGGGGCCAAAAACATTCAGTACTTC
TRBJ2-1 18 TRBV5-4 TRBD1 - CASSFGTGGFSPYNEQFF TGTGCCAGCAGCTTCGGGACAGGGGGCTTTTCACCGTACAATGAGCAGTTCTTC
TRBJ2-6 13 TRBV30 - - CAWVRSGANVLTF TGTGCCTGGGTGAGAAGTGGGGCCAACGTCCTGACTTTC
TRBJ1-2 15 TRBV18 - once CASSPQVDTNYGYTF TGTGCCAGCTCACCACAAGTGGACACCAACTATGGCTACACCTTC
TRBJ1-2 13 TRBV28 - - CASSLIPGGGYTF TGTGCCAGCAGTTTAATCCCTGGGGGGGGCTACACCTTC
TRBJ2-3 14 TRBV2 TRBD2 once CASRTSGRGDTQYF TGTGCCAGCAGAACTAGCGGGAGGGGGGATACGCAGTATTTT
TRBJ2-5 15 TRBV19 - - CASRKRESFGETQYF TGTGCCAGTAGAAAGAGGGAGTCCTTCGGAGAGACCCAGTACTTC
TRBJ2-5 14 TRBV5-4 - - CASAPRGGQETQYF TGTGCCAGCGCCCCAAGAGGGGGCCAAGAGACCCAGTACTTC
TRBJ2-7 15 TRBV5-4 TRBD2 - CASSLVGGSHHEQYF TGTGCCAGCAGCTTGGTCGGCGGGAGTCACCACGAGCAGTACTTC
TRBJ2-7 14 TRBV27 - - CASSPSRVSYEQYF TGTGCCAGCAGTCCCTCACGGGTCTCCTACGAGCAGTACTTC
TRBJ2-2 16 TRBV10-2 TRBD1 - CASIFGTGRNTGELFF TGCGCCAGCATTTTCGGGACAGGCCGGAACACCGGGGAGCTGTTTTTT
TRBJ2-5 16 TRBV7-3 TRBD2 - CASSLGGRGLGETQYF TGTGCCAGCAGCTTGGGCGGGAGGGGGTTAGGAGAGACCCAGTACTTC
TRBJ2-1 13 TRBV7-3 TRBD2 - CASSLGGSDEQFF TGTGCCAGCAGCTTAGGCGGGAGCGATGAGCAGTTCTTC
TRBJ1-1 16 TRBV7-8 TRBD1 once CASSLEGQGVRTEAFF TGTGCCAGCAGCTTAGAGGGACAGGGGGTTAGAACTGAAGCTTTCTTT
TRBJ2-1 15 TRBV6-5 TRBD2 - CASSRLAGPYNEQFF TGTGCCAGCAGTCGACTAGCGGGCCCATACAATGAGCAGTTCTTC
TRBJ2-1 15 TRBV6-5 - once CASRVEGSGWNEQFF TGTGCCAGCAGAGTTGAAGGGAGTGGTTGGAATGAGCAGTTCTTC
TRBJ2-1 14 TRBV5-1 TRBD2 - CASSFLAGVNEQFF TGCGCCAGCAGCTTCCTAGCGGGAGTCAATGAGCAGTTCTTC
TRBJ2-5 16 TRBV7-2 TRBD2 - CASSPSKRGPQETQYF TGTGCCAGCAGCCCCTCGAAGCGGGGTCCCCAAGAGACCCAGTACTTC
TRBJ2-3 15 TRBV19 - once CASSIGLHVTDTQYF TGTGCCAGTAGTATAGGACTACATGTCACAGATACGCAGTATTTT
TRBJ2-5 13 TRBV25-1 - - CASSVHQRETQYF TGTGCCAGCAGTGTACACCAGAGGGAGACCCAGTACTTC
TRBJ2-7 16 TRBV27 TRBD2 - CASSSTLAGYVSEQYF TGTGCCAGCAGTTCAACGCTAGCGGGATATGTGAGCGAGCAGTACTTC
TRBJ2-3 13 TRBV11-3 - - CASSRRNTDTQYF TGTGCCAGCAGCCGGAGGAACACAGATACGCAGTATTTT
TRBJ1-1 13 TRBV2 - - CASNTVRRSEAFF TGTGCCAGCAATACAGTCAGAAGGTCTGAAGCTTTCTTT
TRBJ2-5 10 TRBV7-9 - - CASSLETQYF TGTGCCAGCAGCCTAGAGACCCAGTACTTC
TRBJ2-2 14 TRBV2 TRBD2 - CASFEGGHTGELFF TGTGCCAGCTTCGAGGGAGGGCACACCGGGGAGCTGTTTTTT
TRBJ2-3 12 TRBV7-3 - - CASSLSTDTQYF TGTGCCAGCAGCCTGAGCACAGATACGCAGTATTTT
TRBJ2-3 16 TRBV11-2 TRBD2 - CASSRTSGSRTDTQYF TGTGCCAGCAGCCGGACTAGCGGGAGCCGTACAGATACGCAGTATTTT
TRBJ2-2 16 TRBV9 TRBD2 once CASSVASGRSAGELFF TGTGCCAGCAGCGTAGCAAGCGGGAGATCCGCCGGGGAGCTGTTTTTT